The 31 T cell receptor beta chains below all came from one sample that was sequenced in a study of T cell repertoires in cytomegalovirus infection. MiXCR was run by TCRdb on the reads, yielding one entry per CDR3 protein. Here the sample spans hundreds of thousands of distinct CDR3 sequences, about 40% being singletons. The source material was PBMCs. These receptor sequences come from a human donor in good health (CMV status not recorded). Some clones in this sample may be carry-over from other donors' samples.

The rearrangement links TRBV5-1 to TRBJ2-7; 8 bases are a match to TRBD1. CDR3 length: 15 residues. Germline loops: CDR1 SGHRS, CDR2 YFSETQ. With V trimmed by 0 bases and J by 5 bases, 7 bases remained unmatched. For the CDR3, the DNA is TGCGCCAGCAGCTTGGGAAGGACAGGGACCCACGAGCAGTACTTC. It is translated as CASSLGRTGTHEQYF.

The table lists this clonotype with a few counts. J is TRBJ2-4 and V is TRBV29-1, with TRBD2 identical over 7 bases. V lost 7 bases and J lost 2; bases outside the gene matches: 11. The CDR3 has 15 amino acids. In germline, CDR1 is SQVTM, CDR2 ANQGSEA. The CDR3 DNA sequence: TGCAGCGGGGGACTCAGGGAGGGGACCAAAAACATTCAGTACTTC. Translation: CSGGLREGTKNIQYF. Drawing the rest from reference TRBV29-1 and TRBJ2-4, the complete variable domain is SAVISQKPSRDICQRGTSLTIQCQVDSQVTMMFWYRQQPGQSLTLIATANQGSEATYESGFVIDKFPISRPNLTFSTLTVSNMSPEDSSIYLCSGGLREGTKNIQYFGAGTRLSVL.

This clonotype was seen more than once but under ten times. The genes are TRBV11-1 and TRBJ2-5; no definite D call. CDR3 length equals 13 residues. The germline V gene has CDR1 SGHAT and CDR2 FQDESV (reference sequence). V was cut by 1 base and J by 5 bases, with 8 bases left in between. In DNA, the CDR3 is TGTGCCAGCAGCTTAGACAGATGGGAGACCCAGTACTTC. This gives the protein CASSLDRWETQYF.

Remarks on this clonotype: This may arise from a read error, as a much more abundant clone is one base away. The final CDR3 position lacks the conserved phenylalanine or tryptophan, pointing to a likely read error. CDR3 sequence: CASSLAHSHLTGELFL. CDR3 bases: TGTGCCAGCAGCTTAGCGCATAGTCACCTCACCGGGGAGCTGTTTTTG. The chain carries TRBV7-6 and TRBJ2-2; no firm D call. Germline CDR1 is SGHVS and CDR2 is FNYEAQ. V shed 0 bases and J shed 4 bases, with 12 bases lying between them. This CDR3 region has 16 residues.

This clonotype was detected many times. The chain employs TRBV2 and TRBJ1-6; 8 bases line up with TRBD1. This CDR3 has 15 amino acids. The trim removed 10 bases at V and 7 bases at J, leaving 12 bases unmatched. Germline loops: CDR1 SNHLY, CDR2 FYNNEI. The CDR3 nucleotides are TGTGCCACAACAGGGGGTGTACCTTCCAATTCACCCCTCCACTTT. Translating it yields CATTGGVPSNSPLHF.

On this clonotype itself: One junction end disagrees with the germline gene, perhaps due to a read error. CDR3 DNA: TGTGCCAGCAGCCGAGGACAGCTTACGAGCACAGATACGCGGTATTTT. It specifies CASSRGQLTSTDTRYF. This chain uses TRBV11-1 with TRBJ2-3, with a possible D match to TRBD1 (6 bases). Germline CDR1 reads SGHAT; CDR2 reads FQDESV (reference sequence). This CDR3 has 16 amino acids.

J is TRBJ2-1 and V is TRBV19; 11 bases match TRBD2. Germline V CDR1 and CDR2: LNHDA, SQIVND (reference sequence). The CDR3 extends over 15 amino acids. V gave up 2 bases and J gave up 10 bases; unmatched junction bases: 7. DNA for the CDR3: TGTGCCAGTAGTATACGACTAGCGGGACCCGTCGAGCAGTTCTTC. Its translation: CASSIRLAGPVEQFF.

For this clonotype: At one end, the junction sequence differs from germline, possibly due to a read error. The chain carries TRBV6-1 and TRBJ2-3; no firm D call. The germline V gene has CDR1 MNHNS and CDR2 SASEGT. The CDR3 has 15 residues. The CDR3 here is CASIESIIQADTQYF. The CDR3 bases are TGTGCCAGCATTGAATCTATCATTCAGGCAGATACGCAGTATTTT.

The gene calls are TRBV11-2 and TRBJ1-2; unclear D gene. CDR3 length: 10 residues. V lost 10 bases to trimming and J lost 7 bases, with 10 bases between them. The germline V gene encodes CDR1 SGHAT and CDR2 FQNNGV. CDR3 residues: CATNRGGYTF. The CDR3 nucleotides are TGTGCCACTAATCGGGGTGGCTACACCTTC.

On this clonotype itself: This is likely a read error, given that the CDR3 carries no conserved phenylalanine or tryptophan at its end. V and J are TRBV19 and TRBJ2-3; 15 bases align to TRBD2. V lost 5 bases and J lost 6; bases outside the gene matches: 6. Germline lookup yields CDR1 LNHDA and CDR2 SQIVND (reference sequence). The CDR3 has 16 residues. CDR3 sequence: CASSPGTSGRRDTQYL. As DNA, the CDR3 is TGTGCCAGTAGTCCAGGGACTAGCGGGAGGAGGGATACGCAGTATTTG.

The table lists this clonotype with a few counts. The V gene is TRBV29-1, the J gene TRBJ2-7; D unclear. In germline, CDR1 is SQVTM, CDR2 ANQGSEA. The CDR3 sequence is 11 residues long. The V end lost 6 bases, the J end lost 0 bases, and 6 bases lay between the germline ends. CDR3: CSVGSSYEQYF. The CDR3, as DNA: TGCAGCGTGGGTAGCTCCTACGAGCAGTACTTC.

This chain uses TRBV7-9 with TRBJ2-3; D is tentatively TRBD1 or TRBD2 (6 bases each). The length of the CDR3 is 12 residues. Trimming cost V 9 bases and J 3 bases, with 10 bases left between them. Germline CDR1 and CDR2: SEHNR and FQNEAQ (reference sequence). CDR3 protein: CAREGGTDTQYF. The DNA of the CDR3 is TGTGCCAGAGAAGGGGGGACAGATACGCAGTATTTT.

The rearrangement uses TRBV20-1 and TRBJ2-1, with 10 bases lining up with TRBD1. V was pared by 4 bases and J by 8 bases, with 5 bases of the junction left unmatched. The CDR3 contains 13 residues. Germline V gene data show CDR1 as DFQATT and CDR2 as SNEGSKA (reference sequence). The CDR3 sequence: CSAIPDRGYEQFF. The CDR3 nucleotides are TGCAGTGCTATTCCGGACAGGGGGTATGAGCAGTTCTTC.

The CDR3 protein is CSAKVAGVNTGELFF. The DNA of the CDR3 is TGCAGTGCTAAAGTAGCGGGGGTGAACACCGGGGAGCTGTTTTTT. The V and J genes are TRBV20-1 and TRBJ2-2, with 9 bases lining up with TRBD2. CDR1 and CDR2 (germline): DFQATT, SNEGSKA (reference sequence). The V and J ends lost 4 bases and 1 base, in that order; junction bases with no gene match: 4. The length of the CDR3 is 15 residues.

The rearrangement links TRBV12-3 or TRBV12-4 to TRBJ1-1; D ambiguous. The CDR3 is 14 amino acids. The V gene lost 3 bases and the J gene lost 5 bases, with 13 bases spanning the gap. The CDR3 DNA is TGTGCCAGCAGTTTTATAGGAGGGAGGACTGAAGCTTTCTTT. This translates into CASSFIGGRTEAFF.

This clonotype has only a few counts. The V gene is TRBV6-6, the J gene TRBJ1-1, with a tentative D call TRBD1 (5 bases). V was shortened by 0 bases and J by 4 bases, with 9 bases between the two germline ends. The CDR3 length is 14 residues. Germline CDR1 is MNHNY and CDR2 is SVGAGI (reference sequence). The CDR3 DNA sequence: TGTGCCAGCAGTTACTCGGGGGGGGGCACTGAAGCTTTCTTT. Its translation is CASSYSGGGTEAFF.

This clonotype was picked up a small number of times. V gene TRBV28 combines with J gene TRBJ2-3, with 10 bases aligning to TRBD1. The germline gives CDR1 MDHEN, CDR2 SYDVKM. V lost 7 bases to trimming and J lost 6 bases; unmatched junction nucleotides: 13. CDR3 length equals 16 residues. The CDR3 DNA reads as TGTGCCAGCACCCCGGGGCGGGACAGGGGAGTGGATACGCAGTATTTT. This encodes CASTPGRDRGVDTQYF.

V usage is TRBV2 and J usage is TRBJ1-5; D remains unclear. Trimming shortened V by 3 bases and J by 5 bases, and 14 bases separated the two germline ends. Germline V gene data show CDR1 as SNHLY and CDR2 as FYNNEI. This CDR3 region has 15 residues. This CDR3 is CASSDTVGRDQPQHF. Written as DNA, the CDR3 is TGTGCCAGCAGTGACACGGTAGGGCGGGATCAGCCCCAGCATTTT.

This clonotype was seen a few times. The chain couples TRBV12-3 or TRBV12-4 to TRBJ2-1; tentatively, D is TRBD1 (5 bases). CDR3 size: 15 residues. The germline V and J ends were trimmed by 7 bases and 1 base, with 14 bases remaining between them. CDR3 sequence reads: CASNRGDTSYNEQFF. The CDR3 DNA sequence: TGTGCCAGCAATAGGGGCGATACATCCTACAATGAGCAGTTCTTC.

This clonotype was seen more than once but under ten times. The CDR3 DNA reads TGTGCCAGCTCGGAGGGAAGTACCGGGACAGGGGACCATCTGGCCAAAAACATTCAGTACTTC. Amino acid sequence: CASSEGSTGTGDHLAKNIQYF. V usage is TRBV6-2 or TRBV6-3 and J usage is TRBJ2-4, with TRBD1 matching 10 bases. The CDR3 is made up of 21 amino acids. Germline V gives CDR1 MNHEY, CDR2 SVGEGT. Losses at the gene ends were 8 bases for V and 1 base for J; bases not matched to a gene: 23.

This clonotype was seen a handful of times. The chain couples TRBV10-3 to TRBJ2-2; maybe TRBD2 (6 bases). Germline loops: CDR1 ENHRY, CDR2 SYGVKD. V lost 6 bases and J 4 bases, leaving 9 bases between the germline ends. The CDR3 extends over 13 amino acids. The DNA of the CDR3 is TGTGCCATCAGGGACTACGCCACCGGGGAGCTGTTTTTT. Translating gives CAIRDYATGELFF.

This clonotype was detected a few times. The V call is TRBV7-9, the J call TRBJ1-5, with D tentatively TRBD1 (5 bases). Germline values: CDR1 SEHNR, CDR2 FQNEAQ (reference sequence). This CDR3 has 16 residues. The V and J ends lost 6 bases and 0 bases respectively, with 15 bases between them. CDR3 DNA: TGTGCCAGCAGGCCTGGGACGGTTGTTAGCAATCAGCCCCAGCATTTT. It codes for CASRPGTVVSNQPQHF.

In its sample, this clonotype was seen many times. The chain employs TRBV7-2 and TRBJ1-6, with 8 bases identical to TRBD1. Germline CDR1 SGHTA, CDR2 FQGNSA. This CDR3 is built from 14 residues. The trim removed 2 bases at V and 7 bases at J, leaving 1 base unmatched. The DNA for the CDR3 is TGTGCCAGCAGCTTATGGACAGGGAATTCACCCCTCCACTTT. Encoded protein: CASSLWTGNSPLHF.

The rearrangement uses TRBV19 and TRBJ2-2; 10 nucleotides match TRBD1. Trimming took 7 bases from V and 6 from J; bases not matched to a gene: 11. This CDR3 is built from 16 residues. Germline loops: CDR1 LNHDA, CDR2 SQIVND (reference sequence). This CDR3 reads CASTHREGQGSGELFF. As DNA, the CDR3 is TGTGCCAGTACCCATCGCGAGGGACAGGGGTCCGGGGAGCTGTTTTTT.

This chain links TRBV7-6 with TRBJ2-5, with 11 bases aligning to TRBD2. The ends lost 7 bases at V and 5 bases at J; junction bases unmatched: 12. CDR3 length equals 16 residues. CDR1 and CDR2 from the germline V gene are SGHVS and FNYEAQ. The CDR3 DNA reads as TGTGCCAGCAAGGGGGGGCTAGCGGGAGGCTTGGAGACCCAGTACTTC. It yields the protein CASKGGLAGGLETQYF.

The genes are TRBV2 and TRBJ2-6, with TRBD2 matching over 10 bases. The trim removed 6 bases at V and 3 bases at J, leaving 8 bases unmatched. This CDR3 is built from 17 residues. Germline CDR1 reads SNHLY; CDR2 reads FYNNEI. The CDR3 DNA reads TGTGCCAGCAGAACCCTAGCGGGAGTGGGTGGGGCCAACGTCCTGACTTTC. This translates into CASRTLAGVGGANVLTF.

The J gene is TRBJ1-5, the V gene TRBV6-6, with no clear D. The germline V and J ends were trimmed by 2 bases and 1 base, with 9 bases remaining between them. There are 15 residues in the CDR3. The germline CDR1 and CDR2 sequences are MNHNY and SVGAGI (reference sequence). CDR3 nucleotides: TGTGCCAGCAGTTACGGGGTAACAAGCAATCAGCCCCAGCATTTT. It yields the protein CASSYGVTSNQPQHF.

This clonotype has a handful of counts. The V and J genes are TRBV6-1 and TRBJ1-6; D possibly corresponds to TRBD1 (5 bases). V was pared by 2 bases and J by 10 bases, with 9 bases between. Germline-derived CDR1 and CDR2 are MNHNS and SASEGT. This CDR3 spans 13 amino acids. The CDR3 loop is CASSETGGSPLHF. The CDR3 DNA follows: TGTGCCAGCAGTGAAACAGGTGGATCACCCCTCCACTTT.

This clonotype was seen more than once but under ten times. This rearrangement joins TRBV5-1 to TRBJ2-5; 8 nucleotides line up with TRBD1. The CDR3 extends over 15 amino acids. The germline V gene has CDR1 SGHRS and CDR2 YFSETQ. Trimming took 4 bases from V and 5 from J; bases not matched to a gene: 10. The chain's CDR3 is CASSRDRGLGETQYF. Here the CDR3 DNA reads TGCGCCAGCAGCAGAGACAGGGGCCTCGGGGAGACCCAGTACTTC.

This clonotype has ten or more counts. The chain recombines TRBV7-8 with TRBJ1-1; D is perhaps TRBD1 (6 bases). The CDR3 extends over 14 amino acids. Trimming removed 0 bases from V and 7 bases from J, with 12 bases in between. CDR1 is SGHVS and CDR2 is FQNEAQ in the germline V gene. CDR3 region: CASSLAGRTVEAFF. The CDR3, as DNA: TGTGCCAGCAGCTTAGCGGGGAGGACAGTTGAAGCTTTCTTT.

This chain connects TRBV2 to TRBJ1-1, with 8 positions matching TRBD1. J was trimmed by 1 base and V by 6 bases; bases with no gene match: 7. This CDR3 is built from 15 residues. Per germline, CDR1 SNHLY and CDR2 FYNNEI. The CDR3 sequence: CASRPRQGRNTEAFF. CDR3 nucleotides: TGTGCCAGCAGACCGCGACAGGGGCGGAACACTGAAGCTTTCTTT.